This T cell receptor beta chain was profiled in a study of STAT5B mutations in CD4+ large granular lymphocyte leukemia. V lost 2 bases, J lost 4 bases, and 5 bases lay in between. CDR1 is MRHNA and CDR2 is SNTAGT in the germline V gene. The CDR3 length is 12 residues. Profiled with immunoSEQ multiplex PCR; TCRdb holds only in-frame clones, not every one. The sample has 25,000 to 30,000 clones, around 86% seen once; the top ten hold less than 0.4%. The clonotype originates from a human donor in good health. This sequence joins TRBV6-4 and TRBJ1-2, with D perhaps matching TRBD1 (5 bases). Sequenced material: CD4+ T cells from blood buffy coats. The CDR3 bases are TGTGCCAGCAGTGACAGGGGCTATGGCTACACCTTC. It yields the protein CASSDRGYGYTF.